This T cell receptor beta chain emerged from a study of blood T cell repertoires in COVID-19. Study summary: In each case, the material was cDNA or gDNA derived from T cells, B-cell-depleted T cells, or PBMCs.

Everyone who took part was roughly 18 to 100 years old, and they came from about 23 US areas. Cohort 3 donors counted as recovered after two negative PCRs, clearance, or resolved symptoms. Authors' data handling: Quantification of nucleated cells was approximated via reference gene primer amplification. Sequencing used immunoSEQ multiplex PCR; TCRdb keeps in-frame clones, though not all of them. V and J calls and clone size follow that table, whereas D and trimming were derived from the DNA. Of around 480,000 clones listed, 75% to 90% are singletons. Trimming took off 7 bases at V and 4 bases at J, with 20 bases between the two ends. Germline V gene data show CDR1 as LNHDA and CDR2 as SQIVND (reference sequence). CDR3 size: 15 residues.

The J gene is TRBJ2-7, the V gene TRBV19; D is perhaps TRBD2 (5 bases). The sequence derives from a young woman who had recovered from COVID-19. Sequenced: PBMCs or T cells enriched from blood (not recorded which). The CDR3 coding sequence is TGTGCCAGTAATAATCCCCGGGGAGAGCCTTACGAGCAGTACTTC. This sequence encodes CASNNPRGEPYEQYF.